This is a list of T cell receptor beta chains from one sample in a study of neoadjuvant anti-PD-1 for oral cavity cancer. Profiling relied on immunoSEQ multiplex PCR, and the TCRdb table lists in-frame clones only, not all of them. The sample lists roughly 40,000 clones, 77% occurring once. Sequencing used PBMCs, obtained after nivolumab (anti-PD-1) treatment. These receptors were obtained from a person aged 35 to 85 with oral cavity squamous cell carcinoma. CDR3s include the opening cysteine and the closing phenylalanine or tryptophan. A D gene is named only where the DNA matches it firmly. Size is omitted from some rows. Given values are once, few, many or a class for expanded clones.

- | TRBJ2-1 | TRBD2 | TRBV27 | TGTGCCAGCAGTTGGGGACTAGCGGGAGAAAATGAGCAGTTCTTC | CASSWGLAGENEQFF
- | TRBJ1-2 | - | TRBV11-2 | TGTGCCACCCACAGGGTGAGCTATGGCTACACCTTC | CATHRVSYGYTF
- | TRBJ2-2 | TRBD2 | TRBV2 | TGTGCCAGCACTCCCGGGACTAGCGGGGGGGCCCACGGGGAGCTGTTTTTT | CASTPGTSGGAHGELFF
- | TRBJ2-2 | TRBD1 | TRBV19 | TGTGCCAGTAGTACGCCGGGACAGGGGGCGGAGAACACCGGGGAGCTGTTTTTT | CASSTPGQGAENTGELFF
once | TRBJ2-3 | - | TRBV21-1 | TGTGCCAGCAGCAAGCTCGGGGGGGCCGGCACAGATACGCAGTATTTT | CASSKLGGAGTDTQYF
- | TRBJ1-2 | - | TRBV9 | TGTGCCAGCAGCGTAGATGAGGGTTTTGGAGGGCGCGCCTTC | CASSVDEGFGGRAF
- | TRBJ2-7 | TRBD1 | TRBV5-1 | TGCGCCAGCAGCTTCCGGACAGGGGTCCACGAGCAGTACTTC | CASSFRTGVHEQYF
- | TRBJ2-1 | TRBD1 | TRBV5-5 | TGTGCCAGCAGCTGGGGGACAGCCAATGAGCAGTTCTTC | CASSWGTANEQFF
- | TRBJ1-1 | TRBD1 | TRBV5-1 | TGCGCCAGCAGCTTTTGGACAGGGCGTATCAGTGAAGCTTTCTTT | CASSFWTGRISEAFF
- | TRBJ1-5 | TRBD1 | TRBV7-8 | TGTGCCAGCAGCTTAACGTCCGGGACAGGGAGCAATCAGCCCCAGCATTTT | CASSLTSGTGSNQPQHF